Below, 24 T cell receptor beta chains from the same sample are listed, as sequenced in a study of CD8 T cells in ankylosing spondylitis (dated by TCRdb to 2017 to 2019). The full study reports these points: A TCR beta motif made up of several highly homologous amino acid variants appeared to be characteristic of blood from ankylosing spondylitis patients.

Libraries were constructed by 5' RACE. This sample was sequenced with an Illumina HiSeq 2500. Clones were called with MiXCR by TCRdb after fastp trimmed the public reads at Q25, and only in-frame beta chains were retained. Each CDR3 protein gets just one entry, which takes the most common genes and DNA from the rows behind it. Across this sample there are about 220,000 distinct CDR3 sequences, with 7.3% seen only once. The ten largest clonotypes hold more than 13% of the sample. No antigen is known for these receptors. The sequenced sample was blood, either unsorted or a sorted T cell fraction (not recorded which). The receptors originated from a male donor with ankylosing spondylitis.

This clonotype was observed many times. This chain joins TRBV6-5 and TRBJ2-7; TRBD1 might be the D (6 bases). The CDR3 has 14 amino acids. Germline V gene data show CDR1 as MNHEY and CDR2 as SVGAGI. V lost 0 bases, J lost 3 bases, and 9 bases lay in between. The CDR3 nucleotides read TGTGCCAGCAGTTACTCGGACAGAGTCTACGAGCAGTACTTC. Its protein is CASSYSDRVYEQYF.

The table lists this clonotype with many counts. This chain joins TRBV10-3 and TRBJ1-1, with 8 positions matching TRBD1. Germline V gene lookup returns CDR1 ENHRY and CDR2 SYGVKD. The CDR3 loop spans 14 amino acids. J gave up 0 bases and V 4 bases, and 1 base lay outside the gene matches. The CDR3 protein is CAISVGQVNTEAFF. CDR3 coding DNA: TGTGCCATCAGTGTGGGACAGGTGAACACTGAAGCTTTCTTT.

This clonotype has ten or more counts. The chain recombines TRBV4-3 with TRBJ2-5; TRBD1 is a possible D gene (6 bases). CDR1 LGHNA and CDR2 YSLEER come from the germline V gene. V lost 2 bases and J 3 bases, leaving 13 bases between the germline ends. This CDR3 has 15 amino acids. CDR3 loop: CASSQPPGQKETQYF. The CDR3 bases are TGCGCCAGCAGCCAACCCCCCGGACAGAAAGAGACCCAGTACTTC.

This clonotype came up many times. The CDR3 DNA reads TGCGCCAGCAGCCAAGAAACGGGCCCCTCGGCAGATACGCAGTATTTT. As protein: CASSQETGPSADTQYF. The rearrangement uses TRBV4-1 and TRBJ2-3; D is uncertain. The CDR3 totals 16 residues. The germline gives CDR1 MGHRA, CDR2 YSYEKL. With 0 bases removed from V and 4 bases from J, the gap between germline ends came to 14 bases.

This clonotype showed up many times. V gene TRBV7-2 combines with J gene TRBJ2-6; D is unclear. The germline gives CDR1 SGHTA, CDR2 FQGNSA. V dropped 3 bases and J dropped 0 bases, with 9 bases sitting between them. The CDR3 covers 16 residues. The CDR3 sequence is CASSFIKNSGANVLTF. The CDR3 DNA follows: TGTGCCAGCAGCTTTATCAAGAACTCTGGGGCCAACGTCCTGACTTTC.

This clonotype was recorded a few times. The chain recombines TRBV6-5 with TRBJ2-1, with 7 bases fitting TRBD2. J lost 4 bases, V lost 0 bases, and 6 bases had no gene match. Germline V gene sequence: CDR1 MNHEY, CDR2 SVGAGI. CDR3 length equals 16 residues. The CDR3 protein is CASSYSRRGVYNEQFF. In DNA, the CDR3 is TGTGCCAGCAGTTACTCGAGACGGGGGGTGTACAATGAGCAGTTCTTC.

This clonotype showed up many times. The genes are TRBV27 and TRBJ1-2; D uncertain. Trimming removed 8 bases from V and 3 bases from J, with 10 bases in between. Per the germline V gene, CDR1 is MNHEY and CDR2 is SMNVEV (reference sequence). The CDR3 consists of 12 residues. The CDR3 reads CASGQAHYGYTF. As DNA, the CDR3 is TGTGCCAGCGGTCAGGCCCACTATGGCTACACCTTC.

This clonotype has at least ten counts. The V call is TRBV5-1, the J call TRBJ2-7; no reliable D call. With 0 bases removed from V and 0 bases from J, the gap between germline ends came to 16 bases. Per the germline V gene, CDR1 is SGHRS and CDR2 is YFSETQ. CDR3 length equals 17 residues. The CDR3 is CASSLEFRAETSYEQYF. The DNA of the CDR3 is TGCGCCAGCAGCTTGGAATTTAGGGCAGAGACCTCCTACGAGCAGTACTTC.

This clonotype was picked up many times. CDR3 nucleotide sequence: TGCGCCAGCAGCCTTCTTCTTGAGGGGCAAGAGACCCAGTACTTC. Its translation: CASSLLLEGQETQYF. This chain links TRBV4-1 with TRBJ2-5; D assignment may be TRBD1 or TRBD2 (5 bases each). The V end was cut by 4 bases, the J end by 2 bases, with 14 bases between. Germline V gene data show CDR1 as MGHRA and CDR2 as YSYEKL. The CDR3 is 15 amino acids.

This clonotype was found many times. This chain uses TRBV4-3 with TRBJ1-6; no firm D call. The germline gives CDR1 LGHNA, CDR2 YSLEER. This CDR3 comprises 13 residues. V lost 0 bases and J lost 10, with 7 bases in between. Written as DNA, the CDR3 is TGCGCCAGCAGCCAAGATTCATACTCACCCCTCCACTTT. Translating it yields CASSQDSYSPLHF.

This clonotype was picked up many times. The chain uses TRBV13 and TRBJ1-2, with TRBD1 matching over 8 bases. The CDR3 totals 15 residues. Germline V gene sequence: CDR1 PRHDT, CDR2 FYEKMQ (reference sequence). J was trimmed by 3 bases and V by 6 bases; bases with no gene match: 9. CDR3 residues: CASRKTGGMHYGYTF. CDR3 in DNA: TGTGCCAGCAGAAAAACAGGGGGGATGCACTATGGCTACACCTTC. Filled out from reference TRBV13 and TRBJ1-2, the complete variable domain reads AAGVIQSPRHLIKEKRETATLKCYPIPRHDTVYWYQQGPGQDPQFLISFYEKMQSDKGSIPDRFSAQQFSDYHSELNMSSLELGDSALYFCASRKTGGMHYGYTFGSGTRLTVV.

This clonotype was picked up many times. V usage is TRBV7-9 and J usage is TRBJ2-2; D ambiguous. This CDR3 region has 13 residues. V was pared by 3 bases and J by 2 bases, with 4 bases between. The V gene's germline CDR1 is SEHNR and CDR2 FQNEAQ (reference sequence). As DNA, the CDR3 is TGTGCCAGCAGCTTTTTCAACACCGGGGAGCTGTTTTTT. Encoded protein: CASSFFNTGELFF. The whole variable domain, filled in from reference TRBV7-9 and TRBJ2-2, reads DTGVSQNPRHKITKRGQNVTFRCDPISEHNRLYWYRQTLGQGPEFLTYFQNEAQLEKSRLLSDRFSAERPKGSFSTLEIQRTEQGDSAMYLCASSFFNTGELFFGEGSRLTVL.

Many counts were recorded for this clonotype. The chain links TRBV5-1 to TRBJ2-5; D gene unclear. Germline values: CDR1 SGHRS, CDR2 YFSETQ. The CDR3 spans 15 residues. The ends were cut back, 4 bases at V and 0 bases at J, with 13 bases in the middle. The CDR3 region is CASSPLLLYQETQYF. CDR3 nucleotide sequence: TGCGCCAGCAGCCCCTTACTACTGTACCAAGAGACCCAGTACTTC.

This clonotype was observed at least ten times. The V gene is TRBV10-3, the J gene TRBJ2-4, with 7 positions matching TRBD1. Germline V gene sequence: CDR1 ENHRY, CDR2 SYGVKD. The CDR3 totals 18 residues. J lost 0 bases, V lost 2 bases, and 10 bases had no gene match. This CDR3 reads CAISEHRGGDLAKNIQYF. CDR3 bases: TGTGCCATCAGTGAGCACAGGGGTGGGGACCTAGCCAAAAACATTCAGTACTTC.

The table lists this clonotype with many counts. V usage is TRBV9 and J usage is TRBJ1-1; possible D gene TRBD1, 5 bases. Germline CDR1 reads SGDLS; CDR2 reads YYNGEE. The CDR3 length is 15 residues. Trimming took 3 bases from V and 0 from J, leaving 12 bases between them. CDR3 coding DNA: TGTGCCAGCAGCGCTAACGTGGGACTGAACACTGAAGCTTTCTTT. It yields the protein CASSANVGLNTEAFF.

This clonotype was counted many times. The rearrangement uses TRBV12-3 or TRBV12-4 and TRBJ1-5, with D maybe TRBD1 (6 bases). With 1 base removed from V and 15 bases from J, the gap between germline ends came to 10 bases. This CDR3 has 11 amino acids. The CDR3: CASSLGADRHF. The CDR3 DNA reads as TGTGCCAGCAGTTTAGGGGCGGACAGGCATTTT.

This clonotype showed up many times. The chain recombines TRBV20-1 with TRBJ2-7; perhaps TRBD2 as D (6 bases). The germline CDR1 and CDR2 sequences are DFQATT and SNEGSKA (reference sequence). Trimming removed 0 bases at V and 5 bases at J, with 14 bases between. CDR3 length: 14 amino acids. In DNA form, the CDR3 reads TGCAGTGCTAGAGACTGGGAGGCGCGCGACGAGCAGTACTTC. This gives the protein CSARDWEARDEQYF.

This clonotype was observed a few times. This rearrangement joins TRBV6-1 to TRBJ2-3; D might be TRBD1 (5 bases). The CDR3 is 16 residues long. With 4 bases removed from V and 0 bases from J, the gap between germline ends came to 14 bases. Per the germline V gene, CDR1 is MNHNS and CDR2 is SASEGT. The CDR3 DNA reads as TGTGCCAGCAGTGGCCCCGCACAGGCCAGCACAGATACGCAGTATTTT. It yields the protein CASSGPAQASTDTQYF.

This clonotype appeared many times. The chain couples TRBV5-4 to TRBJ2-7; the D gene is possibly TRBD1 (6 bases). The germline CDR1 and CDR2 sequences are SGHNT and YYREEE (reference sequence). The ends were cut back, 0 bases at V and 2 bases at J, with 12 bases in the middle. The CDR3 has 15 residues. The CDR3 here is CASSLVGGTPYEQYF. CDR3 coding DNA: TGTGCCAGCAGCTTGGTTGGGGGCACCCCCTACGAGCAGTACTTC. Supplemented by reference TRBV5-4 and TRBJ2-7, the full variable domain reads ETGVTQSPTHLIKTRGQQVTLRCSSQSGHNTVSWYQQALGQGPQFIFQYYREEENGRGNFPPRFSGLQFPNYSSELNVNALELDDSALYLCASSLVGGTPYEQYFGPGTRLTVT.

This clonotype was picked up many times. V and J are TRBV4-3 and TRBJ2-1; 7 nucleotides agree with TRBD2. CDR1 is LGHNA and CDR2 is YSLEER in the germline V gene. This CDR3 is 16 amino acids long. The J segment lost 0 bases and the V segment lost 3 bases, leaving 5 bases of the junction unmatched. The CDR3 DNA is TGCGCCAGCAGCCAGCACCTAGCGGACTCCTACAATGAGCAGTTCTTC. Translation gives CASSQHLADSYNEQFF.

The chain links TRBV20-1 to TRBJ1-6; D is unclear. V lost 6 bases and J 0 bases, leaving 15 bases between the germline ends. This CDR3 comprises 16 residues. Per germline, CDR1 DFQATT and CDR2 SNEGSKA (reference sequence). CDR3 residues: CSAGHGVLSYNSPLHF. CDR3 DNA: TGCAGTGCGGGTCATGGAGTCCTCTCCTATAATTCACCCCTCCACTTT.

The rearrangement joins TRBV6-6 to TRBJ2-7; possible D gene TRBD2, 6 bases. This CDR3 has 13 amino acids. V was clipped by 6 bases and J by 5 bases, with 14 bases between them. Germline assignment: CDR1 MNHNY and CDR2 SVGAGI (reference sequence). In DNA, the CDR3 is TGTGCCAGCAGGGCCGGGACTTGGAACGAGCAGTACTTC. Translation gives CASRAGTWNEQYF.

This clonotype was detected many times. The chain is built from TRBV7-9 and TRBJ1-2; D not certain. The V gene lost 3 bases and the J gene lost 6 bases, with 11 bases spanning the gap. Germline V gene sequence: CDR1 SEHNR, CDR2 FQNEAQ (reference sequence). CDR3 length: 13 residues. In nucleotides, the CDR3 is TGTGCCAGCAGCTTCGGAAGAGGAGATGGCTACACCTTC. Protein: CASSFGRGDGYTF.

This clonotype was detected many times. The chain is built from TRBV7-9 and TRBJ2-1, with 8 nucleotides matching TRBD2. V dropped 10 bases and J dropped 8; count of bases not matched to a gene: 13. Germline V gene sequence: CDR1 SEHNR, CDR2 FQNEAQ (reference sequence). The CDR3 is made up of 14 amino acids. Written as DNA, the CDR3 is TGTGCCACCCTAGCGGGCCCCGGTGGCGATGAGCAGTTCTTC. Translating it yields CATLAGPGGDEQFF. Filled out from reference TRBV7-9 and TRBJ2-1, the complete variable domain reads DTGVSQNPRHKITKRGQNVTFRCDPISEHNRLYWYRQTLGQGPEFLTYFQNEAQLEKSRLLSDRFSAERPKGSFSTLEIQRTEQGDSAMYLCATLAGPGGDEQFFGPGTRLTVL.